A selection of T cell receptor beta chains follows, all from one sample in a study of T cells in localized non-small cell lung cancer. Assay: immunoSEQ multiplex PCR; the TCRdb copy retains only in-frame clones and omits some. Here the sample spans nearly 15,000 clones, around 85% being singletons. Sequencing was performed on peripheral blood, taken before any cancer treatment. The receptors were gathered from an older female donor with stage I squamous cell lung carcinoma. Each CDR3 is given with its conserved first and last residue. A D gene is named only where the DNA matches it firmly. Not all rows give a size; the values are once, few, many and, for expanded clones, a class.

>TRBD1|TRBJ2-7|TRBV5-1|NA
TGCGCCAGCAGCTCCCAGACAGGGCGCTACGAGCAGTACTTC
CASSSQTGRYEQYF
>NA|TRBJ1-5|TRBV20-1|NA
TGCAGTGCTGGCAATTCCGAGGTCCAGCATTTT
CSAGNSEVQHF
>NA|TRBJ1-1|TRBV6-5|NA
TGTGCCAGCAGCACGTCCGGGACGGAAGCTTTCTTT
CASSTSGTEAFF
>TRBD1|TRBJ1-1|TRBV15|NA
TGTGCCACCAGCAGAGGAGGGACAGGGGTTCAAGCTTTCTTT
CATSRGGTGVQAFF
>TRBD1|TRBJ1-1|TRBV27|NA
TGTGCCAGCAGTTACGGACAGGTCAACACTGAAGCTTTCTTT
CASSYGQVNTEAFF
>NA|TRBJ1-2|TRBV5-6|NA
TGTGCCAGCAGCCCTCCGGGGCAGTATGGCTACACCTTC
CASSPPGQYGYTF
>NA|TRBJ1-1|TRBV28|NA
TGTGCCAGCACTATTGACACCACTGAAGCTTTCTTT
CASTIDTTEAFF
>TRBD2|TRBJ2-2|TRBV19|NA
TGTGCCAGTAGAGGACTAGCGGGGGGGCCCGGCACCGGGGAGCTGTTTTTT
CASRGLAGGPGTGELFF
>TRBD2|TRBJ2-1|TRBV15|NA
TGTGCCACCAGAAGCTCAGGGGGACTAGCGGGAGGCCTCTACAATGAGCAGTTCTTC
CATRSSGGLAGGLYNEQFF
>NA|TRBJ1-2|TRBV9|once
TGTGCCAGCAGCAAGGGCCAATTACTCTCGAACTATGGCTACACCTTC
CASSKGQLLSNYGYTF
>TRBD1|TRBJ2-2|TRBV7-7|NA
TGTGCCAGCAGCGCAAGACAGGGCGGAATGGGCGGGGAGCTGTTTTTT
CASSARQGGMGGELFF
>NA|TRBJ1-1|TRBV19|NA
TGTGCCAGTAGTATGGGACACCTGAACACTGAAGCTTTCTTT
CASSMGHLNTEAFF
>NA|TRBJ1-6|TRBV6-4|NA
TGTGCCAGCAGTGAGGGTTGGATGGGATCACCCCTCCACTTT
CASSEGWMGSPLHF
>TRBD1|TRBJ2-7|TRBV28|NA
TGTGCCAGCAGTTCCCTTCCGACAGGGTCCAATGACCGCTACGAGCAGTACTTC
CASSSLPTGSNDRYEQYF
>NA|TRBJ1-1|TRBV19|NA
TGTGCCAGTAGTATTTCCAGGGGCCCTGACGCTTTCTTT
CASSISRGPDAFF
>NA|TRBJ2-7|TRBV7-9|NA
TGTGCCAGCAGCCCCCGGGGGGACAGTTCCTACGAGCAGTACTTC
CASSPRGDSSYEQYF
>NA|TRBJ2-3|TRBV14|NA
TGTGCCAGCAGCCAAGCGTGGGGGGCAGATACGCAGTATTTT
CASSQAWGADTQYF
>NA|TRBJ1-1|TRBV5-6|NA
TGTGCCAGCGGGTTAGCGGCTAGCACTGAAGCTTTCTTT
CASGLAASTEAFF
>NA|TRBJ1-4|TRBV6-1|NA
TGTGCCAGCAGTGCGTCGTGGGACCTTAATGAAAAACTGTTTTTT
CASSASWDLNEKLFF
>TRBD1|TRBJ1-1|TRBV27|NA
TGTGCCAGCAGTTTATATGGGACAGGGAACACTGAAGCTTTCTTT
CASSLYGTGNTEAFF
>NA|TRBJ2-3|TRBV30|NA
TGTGCCTGGAAGGGGGGGGGAGATACGCAGTATTTT
CAWKGGGDTQYF
>TRBD1|TRBJ2-1|TRBV6-5|few
TGTGCCAGCAGAAGGGGGCAGGGCACCAATGAGCAGTTCTTC
CASRRGQGTNEQFF
>TRBD1|TRBJ2-6|TRBV4-2|NA
TGTGCCAGCAGCCAATCCCAGGACAGGGGCGGGTTCTCTGGGGCCAACGTCCTGACTTTC
CASSQSQDRGGFSGANVLTF
>NA|TRBJ2-6|TRBV15|NA
TGTGCCACCAGCAGAGATACGGGGGTTGGGGCCAACGTCCTGACTTTC
CATSRDTGVGANVLTF
>NA|TRBJ1-2|TRBV7-9|NA
TGTGCCAGCAGCTCCGGAATCTATGGCTACACCTTC
CASSSGIYGYTF
>TRBD2|TRBJ2-1|TRBV11-2|NA
TGTGCCAGCCTCCTAGCGGGGGGGAACAATGAGCAGTTCTTC
CASLLAGGNNEQFF
>NA|TRBJ1-1|TRBV7-6|once
TGTGCCAGCAGCCCTTTTGCTTTCTTT
CASSPFAFF
>NA|TRBJ1-6|TRBV11-3|NA
TGTGCCAGCAGCTTATACGCAGATTCACCCCTCCACTTT
CASSLYADSPLHF
>NA|TRBJ2-3|TRBV5-4|NA
TGTGCCAGCAGCTTTCCAGGGGCTGTCACAGATACGCAGTATTTT
CASSFPGAVTDTQYF
>NA|TRBJ1-5|TRBV29-1|NA
TGCAGCGCTCTCCTTGGGGTGAATCAGCCCCAGCATTTT
CSALLGVNQPQHF
>TRBD1|TRBJ2-7|TRBV5-6|NA
TGTGCCAGCAGCTGGGACAGGGCCGGCTACGAGCAGTACTTC
CASSWDRAGYEQYF
>NA|TRBJ1-4|TRBV28|NA
TGTGCCAGCAGTCCCGCAACTAATGAAAAACTGTTTTTT
CASSPATNEKLFF
>NA|TRBJ2-7|TRBV21-1|NA
TGTGCCAGCAGCAAGGGTAAGACTAGCGGATACGAGCAGTACTTC
CASSKGKTSGYEQYF
>TRBD2|TRBJ2-1|TRBV18|NA
TGTGCCAGCTCACCACAGCGGGAGATGGGGAATGAGCAGTTCTTC
CASSPQREMGNEQFF
>TRBD1|TRBJ2-3|TRBV2|NA
TGTGCCAGCAGTGCCGGGACAGAAGCCTCCACAGATACGCAGTATTTT
CASSAGTEASTDTQYF
>NA|TRBJ2-7|TRBV5-4|NA
TGTGCCAGCAGCCCCGGAAAATTGGCAACCTACGAGCAGTACTTC
CASSPGKLATYEQYF
>NA|TRBJ1-2|TRBV19|NA
TGTGCCAGTAGTTTTCAACAATTCGACAACTATGGCTACACCTTC
CASSFQQFDNYGYTF
>NA|TRBJ2-6|TRBV4-2|NA
TGTGCCAGCAGCCAAGATGGCTCTGGGGCCAACGTCCTGACTTTC
CASSQDGSGANVLTF
>NA|TRBJ1-3|TRBV11-2|NA
TGTGCCAGCAGATTCCATTTAGAACCCCCCGGAAACACCATATATTTT
CASRFHLEPPGNTIYF
>NA|TRBJ2-7|TRBV7-2|NA
TGTGCCAGCAGCTCTTCACTAGCCTCCTACGAGCAGTACTTC
CASSSSLASYEQYF
>NA|TRBJ1-5|TRBV19|NA
TGTGCCAGTAGTATCGTTTCAGGGGAAGATCAGCCCCAGCATTTT
CASSIVSGEDQPQHF
>TRBD2|TRBJ2-7|TRBV7-9|once
TGTGCCAGCAGCTTAGCGGGGGGGGGCTACGAGCAGTACTTC
CASSLAGGGYEQYF
>TRBD1|TRBJ1-4|TRBV6-1|NA
TGTGCCAGCTCGGGACAGACAAATGAAAAACTGTTTTTT
CASSGQTNEKLFF
>NA|TRBJ2-7|TRBV4-3|NA
TGCGCCAGCAGCCAAGTGGGAGGATTAACCTACGAGCAGTACTTC
CASSQVGGLTYEQYF
>TRBD2|TRBJ2-3|TRBV29-1|NA
TGCAGCACCTCCGGGACTAGCGGGAGGATCGCAGATACGCAGTATTTT
CSTSGTSGRIADTQYF
>TRBD2|TRBJ2-7|TRBV7-8|NA
TGTGCCAGCAGCCCTAGGGGGACTAGCGGCGTCGAGCAGTACTTC
CASSPRGTSGVEQYF
>NA|TRBJ2-2|TRBV5-1|NA
TGCGCCAGCAGCTTGGATGACGTAGCGAACACCGGGGAGCTGTTTTTT
CASSLDDVANTGELFF
>TRBD1|TRBJ2-2|TRBV18|NA
TGTGCCAGCTCACTTGACAGGGGCGCCGCCACCGGGGAGCTGTTTTTT
CASSLDRGAATGELFF
>NA|TRBJ2-5|TRBV21-1|NA
TGTGCCAGCAGCAGCCAAGAGACCCAGTACTTC
CASSSQETQYF
>NA|TRBJ1-2|TRBV2|NA
TGTGCCAGCAGTGAAGCGGTCGCGCTTCCTTACACCTTC
CASSEAVALPYTF
>NA|TRBJ2-5|TRBV6-5|NA
TGTGCCAGCAGTTACTCGGCCCAAGAGACCCAGTACTTC
CASSYSAQETQYF
>NA|TRBJ2-2|TRBV7-9|NA
TGTGCCAGCAGCTTAGCAGGGGACGTGAACACCGGGGAGCTGTTTTTT
CASSLAGDVNTGELFF
>TRBD2|TRBJ2-7|TRBV28|NA
TGTGCCAGCAGTCCCAGGTCCGCCTATCGACTAGCGGGAGGCTACGAGCAGTACTTC
CASSPRSAYRLAGGYEQYF
>TRBD1|TRBJ2-7|TRBV28|NA
TGTGCCAGCAGTCCAGGGGGACAGGGCTACGAGCAGTACTTC
CASSPGGQGYEQYF
>NA|TRBJ1-1|TRBV4-1|NA
TGCGCCAGCAGCCAGGGCACTGAAGCTTTCTTT
CASSQGTEAFF
>NA|TRBJ2-2|TRBV14|NA
TGTGCCAGCAGCCAACAGGGGCACACCGGGGAGCTGTTTTTT
CASSQQGHTGELFF
>TRBD2|TRBJ2-1|TRBV20-1|NA
TGCAGCGAGCGGGAGATCATTGAGCAGTTCTTC
CSEREIIEQFF
>NA|TRBJ2-3|TRBV6-5|NA
TGTGCCAGCAGTTCTGAGTCAGATACGCAGTATTTT
CASSSESDTQYF
>NA|TRBJ1-5|TRBV7-8|NA
TGTGCCAGCAGCCTATTTACAGGGAATCAGCCCCAGCATTTT
CASSLFTGNQPQHF